The entry that follows covers one T cell receptor beta chain sequence. Its antigen remains unknown. These data originate in a study of T cells after yellow fever vaccination. Whole-study results and caveats: Though it reached lower strength, the secondary response hit its peak faster, day 5 versus 15. There was a small share of clonotypes that showed up in both the CD4 and CD8 compartments.

CDR1 is SGHTA, CDR2 FQGNSA, per germline. V gave up 4 bases and J gave up 4 bases, with 10 bases separating them. CDR3 length equals 13 residues. TCRdb re-called the 5' RACE reads with MiXCR, one entry per CDR3 protein. The data hold around 600,000 distinct CDR3 sequences, with more than 9% observed a single time. The V call is TRBV7-2, the J call TRBJ2-5; no firm D call. Sequencing used PBMCs, obtained on the day of the yellow fever booster vaccination. The TCR was taken from a man aged 25 to 45 who received the YFV17D yellow fever vaccine. The CDR3 DNA follows: TGTGCCAGCAGCTCCAGGAGAGGAGAGACCCAGTACTTC. This sequence encodes CASSSRRGETQYF.